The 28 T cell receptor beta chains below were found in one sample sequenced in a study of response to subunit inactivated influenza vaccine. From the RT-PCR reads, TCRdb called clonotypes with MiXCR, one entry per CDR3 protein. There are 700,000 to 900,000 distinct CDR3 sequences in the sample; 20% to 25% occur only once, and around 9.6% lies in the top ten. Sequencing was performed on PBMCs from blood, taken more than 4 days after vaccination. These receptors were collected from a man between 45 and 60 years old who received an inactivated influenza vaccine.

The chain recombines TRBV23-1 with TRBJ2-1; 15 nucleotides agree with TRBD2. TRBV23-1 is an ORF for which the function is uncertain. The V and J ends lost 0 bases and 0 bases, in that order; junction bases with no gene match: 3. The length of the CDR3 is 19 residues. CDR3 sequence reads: CASSQSGLAGGSSYNEQFF. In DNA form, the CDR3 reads TGCGCCAGCAGTCAATCGGGACTAGCGGGGGGTAGCTCCTACAATGAGCAGTTCTTC.

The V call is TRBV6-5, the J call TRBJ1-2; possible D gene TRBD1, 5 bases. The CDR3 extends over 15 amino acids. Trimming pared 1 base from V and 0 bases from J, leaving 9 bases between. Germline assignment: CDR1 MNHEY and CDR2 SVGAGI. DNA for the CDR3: TGTGCCAGCAGTTACTACGCGGGGCCTAACTATGGCTACACCTTC. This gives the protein CASSYYAGPNYGYTF.

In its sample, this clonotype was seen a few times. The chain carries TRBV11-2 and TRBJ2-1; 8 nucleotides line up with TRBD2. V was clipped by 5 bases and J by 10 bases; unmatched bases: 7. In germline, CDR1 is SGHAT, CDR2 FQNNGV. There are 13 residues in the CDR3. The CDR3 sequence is CASSTGTRGEQFF. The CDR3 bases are TGTGCCAGCAGCACCGGGACTAGGGGCGAGCAGTTCTTC.

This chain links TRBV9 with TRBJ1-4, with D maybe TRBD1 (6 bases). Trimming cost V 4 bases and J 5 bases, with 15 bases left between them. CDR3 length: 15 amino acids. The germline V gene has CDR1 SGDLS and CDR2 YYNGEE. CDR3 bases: TGTGCCAGCAGCTGGGGGGCTGGGAAAAATGAAAAACTGTTTTTT. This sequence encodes CASSWGAGKNEKLFF.

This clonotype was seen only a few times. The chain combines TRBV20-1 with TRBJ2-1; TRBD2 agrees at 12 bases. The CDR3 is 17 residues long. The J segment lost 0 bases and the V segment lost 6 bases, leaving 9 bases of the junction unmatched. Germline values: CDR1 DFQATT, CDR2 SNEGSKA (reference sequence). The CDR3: CSAMGLAGPSSYNEQFF. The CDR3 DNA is TGCAGTGCCATGGGACTAGCGGGCCCTAGCTCCTACAATGAGCAGTTCTTC.

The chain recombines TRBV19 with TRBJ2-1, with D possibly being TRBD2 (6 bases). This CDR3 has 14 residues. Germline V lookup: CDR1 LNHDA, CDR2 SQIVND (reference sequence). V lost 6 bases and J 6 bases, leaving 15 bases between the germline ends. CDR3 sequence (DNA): TGTGCCAGTAGAAATGGTGGGGGAGGCAATGAGCAGTTCTTC. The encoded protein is CASRNGGGGNEQFF.

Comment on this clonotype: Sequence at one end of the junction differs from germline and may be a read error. CDR3 sequence (DNA): TGCAGCGTGGCAGGGGGCCGCATCTACGAGCAGCACTTC. It encodes CSVAGGRIYEQHF. The gene calls are TRBV29-1 and TRBJ2-7; 8 bases are shared with TRBD1. The CDR3 is made up of 13 amino acids. Germline V gives CDR1 SQVTM, CDR2 ANQGSEA.

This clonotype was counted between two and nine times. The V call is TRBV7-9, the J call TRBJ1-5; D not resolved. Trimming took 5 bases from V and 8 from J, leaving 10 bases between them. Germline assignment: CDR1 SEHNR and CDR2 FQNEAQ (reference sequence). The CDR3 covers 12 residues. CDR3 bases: TGTGCCAGCAGCCGGGGAGGTGAGCCCCAGCATTTT. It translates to CASSRGGEPQHF.

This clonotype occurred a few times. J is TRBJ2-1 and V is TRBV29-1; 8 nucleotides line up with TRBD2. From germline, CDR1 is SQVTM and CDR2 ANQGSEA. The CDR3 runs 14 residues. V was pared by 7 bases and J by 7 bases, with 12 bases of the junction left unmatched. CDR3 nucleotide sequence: TGCAGCGGGACGGAGCGGGAGAAAAGGAATGAGCAGTTCTTC. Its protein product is CSGTEREKRNEQFF.

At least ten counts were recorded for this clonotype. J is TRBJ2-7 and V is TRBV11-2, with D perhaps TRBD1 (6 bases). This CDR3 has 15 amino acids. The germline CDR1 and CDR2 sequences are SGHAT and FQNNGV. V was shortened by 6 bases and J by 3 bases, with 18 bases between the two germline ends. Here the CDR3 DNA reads TGTGCCAGCAGTCCAACCGGGACAATGGTCTACGAGCAGTACTTC. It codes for CASSPTGTMVYEQYF.

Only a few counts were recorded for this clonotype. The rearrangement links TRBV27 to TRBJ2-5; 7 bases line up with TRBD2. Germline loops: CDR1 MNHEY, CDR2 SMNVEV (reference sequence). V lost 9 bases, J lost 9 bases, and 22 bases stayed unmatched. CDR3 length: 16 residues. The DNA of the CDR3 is TGTGCCAGTAAGACTTTGCCTAGCGGCCCGCAAGCGTCCCAGTACTTC. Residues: CASKTLPSGPQASQYF.

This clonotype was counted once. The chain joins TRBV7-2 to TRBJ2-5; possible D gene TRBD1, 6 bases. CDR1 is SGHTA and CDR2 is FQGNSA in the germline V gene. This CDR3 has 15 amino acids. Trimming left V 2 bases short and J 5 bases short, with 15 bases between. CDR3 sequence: CASSLNTGSSETQYF. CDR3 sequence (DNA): TGTGCCAGCAGCTTAAATACAGGGAGTTCTGAGACCCAGTACTTC. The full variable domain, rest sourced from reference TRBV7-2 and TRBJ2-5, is GAGVSQSPSNKVTEKGKDVELRCDPISGHTALYWYRQSLGQGLEFLIYFQGNSAPDKSGLPSDRFSAERTGGSVSTLTIQRTQQEDSAVYLCASSLNTGSSETQYFGPGTRLLVL.

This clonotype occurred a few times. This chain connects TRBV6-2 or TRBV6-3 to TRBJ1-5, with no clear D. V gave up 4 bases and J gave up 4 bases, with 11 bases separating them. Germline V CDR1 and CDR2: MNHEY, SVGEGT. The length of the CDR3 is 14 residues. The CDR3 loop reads CASSWGVGNQPQHF. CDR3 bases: TGTGCCAGCAGTTGGGGAGTGGGGAATCAGCCCCAGCATTTT.

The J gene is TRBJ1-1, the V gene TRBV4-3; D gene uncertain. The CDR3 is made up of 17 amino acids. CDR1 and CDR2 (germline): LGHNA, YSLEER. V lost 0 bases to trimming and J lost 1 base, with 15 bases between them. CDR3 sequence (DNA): TGCGCCAGCAGCCAAGAATTTAGCCCCTCGGGGAACACTGAAGCTTTCTTT. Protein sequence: CASSQEFSPSGNTEAFF.

The CDR3 spells CASSPGAGVSYNSPLHF. The CDR3 coding sequence is TGTGCCAGCAGCCCGGGGGCAGGGGTCTCCTATAATTCACCCCTCCACTTT. The chain joins TRBV7-6 to TRBJ1-6; D perhaps matches TRBD1 (6 bases). The CDR3 totals 17 residues. With 5 bases removed from V and 0 bases from J, the gap between germline ends came to 14 bases. CDR1 and CDR2 from the germline V gene are SGHVS and FNYEAQ. The variable domain in full, completed from reference TRBV7-6 and TRBJ1-6, reads GAGVSQSPRYKVTKRGQDVALRCDPISGHVSLYWYRQALGQGPEFLTYFNYEAQQDKSGLPNDRFSAERPEGSISTLTIQRTEQRDSAMYRCASSPGAGVSYNSPLHFGNGTRLTVT.

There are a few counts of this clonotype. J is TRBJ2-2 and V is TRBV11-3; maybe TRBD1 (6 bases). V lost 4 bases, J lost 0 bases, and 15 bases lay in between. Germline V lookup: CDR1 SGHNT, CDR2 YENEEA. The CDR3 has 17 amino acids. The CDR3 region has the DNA TGTGCCAGCAGCTCGAGGATGGGGGCAACGAACACCGGGGAGCTGTTTTTT. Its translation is CASSSRMGATNTGELFF.

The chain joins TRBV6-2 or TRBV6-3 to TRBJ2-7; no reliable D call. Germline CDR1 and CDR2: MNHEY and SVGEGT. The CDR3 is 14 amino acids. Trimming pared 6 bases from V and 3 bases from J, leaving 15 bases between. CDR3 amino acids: CASSPRKVYYEQYF. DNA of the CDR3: TGTGCCAGCAGCCCCAGAAAAGTATACTACGAGCAGTACTTC.

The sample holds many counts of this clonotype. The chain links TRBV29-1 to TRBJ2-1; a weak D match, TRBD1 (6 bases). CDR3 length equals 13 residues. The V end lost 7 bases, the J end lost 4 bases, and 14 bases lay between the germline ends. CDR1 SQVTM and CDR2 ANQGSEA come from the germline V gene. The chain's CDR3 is CSGRRTDYNEQFF. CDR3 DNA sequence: TGCAGCGGCCGAAGGACAGATTACAATGAGCAGTTCTTC.

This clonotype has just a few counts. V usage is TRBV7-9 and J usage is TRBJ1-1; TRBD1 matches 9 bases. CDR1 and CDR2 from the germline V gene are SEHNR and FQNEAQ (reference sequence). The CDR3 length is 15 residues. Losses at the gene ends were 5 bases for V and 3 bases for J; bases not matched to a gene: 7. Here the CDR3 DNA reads TGTGCCAGCAGCGGAGAGGACAGGGGTCACACTGAAGCTTTCTTT. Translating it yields CASSGEDRGHTEAFF.

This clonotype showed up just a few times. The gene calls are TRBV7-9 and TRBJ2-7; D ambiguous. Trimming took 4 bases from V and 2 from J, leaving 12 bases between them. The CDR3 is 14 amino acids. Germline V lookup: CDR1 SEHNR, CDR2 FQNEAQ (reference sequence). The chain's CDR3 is CASSSRGGTYEQYF. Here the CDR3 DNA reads TGTGCCAGCAGCTCACGTGGTGGTACCTACGAGCAGTACTTC.

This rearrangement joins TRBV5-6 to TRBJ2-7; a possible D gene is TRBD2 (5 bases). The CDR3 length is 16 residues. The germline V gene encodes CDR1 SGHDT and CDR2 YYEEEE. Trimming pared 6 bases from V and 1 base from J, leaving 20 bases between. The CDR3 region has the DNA TGTGCCAGCACCCGCCGGGATGGAAGTGAGTCCTACGAGCAGTACTTC. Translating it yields CASTRRDGSESYEQYF. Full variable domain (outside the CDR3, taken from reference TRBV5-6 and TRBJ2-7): DAGVTQSPTHLIKTRGQQVTLRCSPKSGHDTVSWYQQALGQGPQFIFQYYEEEERQRGNFPDRFSGHQFPNYSSELNVNALLLGDSALYLCASTRRDGSESYEQYFGPGTRLTVT.

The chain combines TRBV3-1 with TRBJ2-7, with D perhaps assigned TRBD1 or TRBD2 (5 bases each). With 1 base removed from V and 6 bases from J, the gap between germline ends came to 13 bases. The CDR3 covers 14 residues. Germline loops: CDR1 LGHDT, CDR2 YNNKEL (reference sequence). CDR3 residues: CASSQGSGTREQYF. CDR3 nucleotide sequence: TGTGCCAGCAGCCAAGGTTCAGGGACCCGCGAGCAGTACTTC.

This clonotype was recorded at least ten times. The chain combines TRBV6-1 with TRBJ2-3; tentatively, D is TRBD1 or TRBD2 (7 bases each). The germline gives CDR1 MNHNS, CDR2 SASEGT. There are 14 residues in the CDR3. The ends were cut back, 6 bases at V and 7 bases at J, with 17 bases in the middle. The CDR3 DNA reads TGTGCCAGCAGACACAGGGGAGCGGGATATACGCAGTATTTT. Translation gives CASRHRGAGYTQYF.

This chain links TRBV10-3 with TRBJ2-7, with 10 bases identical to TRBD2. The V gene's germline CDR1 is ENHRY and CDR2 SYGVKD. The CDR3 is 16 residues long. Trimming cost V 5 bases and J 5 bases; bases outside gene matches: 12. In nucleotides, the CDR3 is TGTGCCATCAGTTCCCCTAGCGGGAGTGCGACCCACGAGCAGTACTTC. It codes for CAISSPSGSATHEQYF.

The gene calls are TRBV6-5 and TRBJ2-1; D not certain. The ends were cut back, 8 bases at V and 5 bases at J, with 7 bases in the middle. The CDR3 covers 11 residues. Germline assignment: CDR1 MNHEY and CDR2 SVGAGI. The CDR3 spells CASGVNNEQFF. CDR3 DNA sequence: TGTGCCAGCGGGGTTAACAATGAGCAGTTCTTC.

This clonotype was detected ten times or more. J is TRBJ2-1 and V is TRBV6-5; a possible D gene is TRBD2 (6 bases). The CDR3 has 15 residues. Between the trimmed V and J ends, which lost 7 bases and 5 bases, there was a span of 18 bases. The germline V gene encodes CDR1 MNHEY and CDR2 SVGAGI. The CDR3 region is CASKRPGLPDNEQFF. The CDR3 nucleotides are TGTGCCAGCAAGCGTCCGGGACTTCCTGACAATGAGCAGTTCTTC.

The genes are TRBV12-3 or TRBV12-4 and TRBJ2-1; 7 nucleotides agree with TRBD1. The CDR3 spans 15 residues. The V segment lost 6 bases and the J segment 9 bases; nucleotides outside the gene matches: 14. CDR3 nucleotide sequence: TGTGCCAGCAGATTGGGGGAATTACAGGGGACTGAGCAGTTCTTC. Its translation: CASRLGELQGTEQFF.

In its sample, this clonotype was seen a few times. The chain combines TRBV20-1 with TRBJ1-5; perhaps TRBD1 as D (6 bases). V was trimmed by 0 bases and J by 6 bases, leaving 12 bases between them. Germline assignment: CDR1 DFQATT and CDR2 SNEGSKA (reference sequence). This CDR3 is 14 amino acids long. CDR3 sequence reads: CSAREGASAQPQHF. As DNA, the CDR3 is TGCAGTGCTAGAGAGGGGGCATCGGCTCAGCCCCAGCATTTT.